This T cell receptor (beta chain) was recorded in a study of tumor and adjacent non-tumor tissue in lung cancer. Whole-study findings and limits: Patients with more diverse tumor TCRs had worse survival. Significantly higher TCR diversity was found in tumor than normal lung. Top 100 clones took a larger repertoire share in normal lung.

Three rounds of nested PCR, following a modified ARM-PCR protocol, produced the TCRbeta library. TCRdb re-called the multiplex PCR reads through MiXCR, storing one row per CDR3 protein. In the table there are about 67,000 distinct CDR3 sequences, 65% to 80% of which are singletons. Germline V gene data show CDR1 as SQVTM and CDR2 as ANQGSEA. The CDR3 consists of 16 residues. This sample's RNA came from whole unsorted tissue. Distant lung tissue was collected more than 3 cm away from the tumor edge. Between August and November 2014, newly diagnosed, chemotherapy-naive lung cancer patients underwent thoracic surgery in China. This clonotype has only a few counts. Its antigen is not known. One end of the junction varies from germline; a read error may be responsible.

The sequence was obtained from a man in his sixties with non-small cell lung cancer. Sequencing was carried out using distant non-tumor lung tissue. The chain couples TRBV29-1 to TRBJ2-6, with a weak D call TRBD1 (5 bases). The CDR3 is CSVEDRAGPGANVQTF. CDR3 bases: TGCAGCGTTGAAGATCGCGCAGGGCCTGGGGCCAACGTCCAGACTTTC.